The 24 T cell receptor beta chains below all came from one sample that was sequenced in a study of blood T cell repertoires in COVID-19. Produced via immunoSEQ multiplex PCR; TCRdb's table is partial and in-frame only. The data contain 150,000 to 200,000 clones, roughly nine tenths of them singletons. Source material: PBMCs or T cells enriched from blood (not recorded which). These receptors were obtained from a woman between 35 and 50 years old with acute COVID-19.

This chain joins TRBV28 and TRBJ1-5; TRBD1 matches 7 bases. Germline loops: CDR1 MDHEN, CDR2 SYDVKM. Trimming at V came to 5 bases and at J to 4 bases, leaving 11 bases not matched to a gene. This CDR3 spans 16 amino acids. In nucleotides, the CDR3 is TGTGCCAGCAGTGTTACCGGGACAGCTCTTAATCAGCCCCAGCATTTT. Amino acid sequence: CASSVTGTALNQPQHF.

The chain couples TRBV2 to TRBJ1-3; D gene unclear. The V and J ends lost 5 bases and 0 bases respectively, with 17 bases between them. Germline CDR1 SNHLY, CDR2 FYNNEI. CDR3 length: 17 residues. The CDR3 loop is CASSPTWAGSSGNTIYF. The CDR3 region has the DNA TGTGCCAGCAGTCCGACCTGGGCAGGCAGCTCTGGAAACACCATATATTTT.

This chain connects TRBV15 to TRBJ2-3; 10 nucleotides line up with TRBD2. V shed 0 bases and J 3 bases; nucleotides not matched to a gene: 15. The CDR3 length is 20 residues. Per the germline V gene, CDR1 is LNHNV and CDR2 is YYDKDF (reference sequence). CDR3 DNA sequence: TGTGCCACCAGCAGAGATCCGGCCGGGACTAGCGTTGTGGGAACAGATACGCAGTATTTT. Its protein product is CATSRDPAGTSVVGTDTQYF.

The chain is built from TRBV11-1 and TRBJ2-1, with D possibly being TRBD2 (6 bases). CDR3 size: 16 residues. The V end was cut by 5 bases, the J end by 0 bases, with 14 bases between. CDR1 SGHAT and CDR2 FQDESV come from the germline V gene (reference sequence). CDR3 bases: TGTGCCAGCAGCCCTATTAGCGGTGCCTCCTACAATGAGCAGTTCTTC. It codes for CASSPISGASYNEQFF.

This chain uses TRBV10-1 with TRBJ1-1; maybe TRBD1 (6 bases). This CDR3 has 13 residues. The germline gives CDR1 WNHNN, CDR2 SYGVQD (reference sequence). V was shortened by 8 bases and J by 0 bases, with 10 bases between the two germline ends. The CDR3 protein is CASQDRLNTEAFF. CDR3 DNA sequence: TGCGCCAGCCAGGACAGATTGAACACTGAAGCTTTCTTT.

CDR3 protein: CASSLERGAPNYGYTF. Written as DNA, the CDR3 is TGCGCCAGCAGCCTCGAGCGGGGGGCGCCTAACTATGGCTACACCTTC. The genes are TRBV4-1 and TRBJ1-2; the D gene is possibly TRBD1 (6 bases). The V gene lost 4 bases and the J gene lost 0 bases, with 15 bases spanning the gap. The germline CDR1 and CDR2 sequences are MGHRA and YSYEKL. The CDR3 extends over 16 amino acids.

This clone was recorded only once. This CDR3 is CASSLLAGGDNEQFF. Here the CDR3 DNA reads TGTGCCAGCAGCTTACTAGCGGGAGGCGACAATGAGCAGTTCTTC. This chain uses TRBV7-9 with TRBJ2-1; TRBD2 matches 11 bases. This CDR3 has 15 amino acids. Germline values: CDR1 SEHNR, CDR2 FQNEAQ (reference sequence). V dropped 2 bases and J dropped 5; count of bases not matched to a gene: 2. The whole variable domain, filled in from reference TRBV7-9 and TRBJ2-1, reads DTGVSQNPRHKITKRGQNVTFRCDPISEHNRLYWYRQTLGQGPEFLTYFQNEAQLEKSRLLSDRFSAERPKGSFSTLEIQRTEQGDSAMYLCASSLLAGGDNEQFFGPGTRLTVL.

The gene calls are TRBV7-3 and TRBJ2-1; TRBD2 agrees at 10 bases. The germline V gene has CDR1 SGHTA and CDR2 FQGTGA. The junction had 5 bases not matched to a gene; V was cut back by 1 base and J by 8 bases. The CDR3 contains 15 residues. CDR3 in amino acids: CASSLRASGSYEQFF. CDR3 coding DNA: TGTGCCAGCAGCTTAAGGGCTAGCGGGAGCTATGAGCAGTTCTTC.

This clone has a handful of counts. CDR3 sequence: CASSFRPGQAIYPFGYTF. In DNA form, the CDR3 reads TGTGCCAGCAGCTTCAGACCGGGACAGGCTATTTACCCTTTTGGCTACACCTTC. The J gene is TRBJ1-2, the V gene TRBV12-1; TRBD1, the table's D call, lacks a check against the DNA. TRBV12-1 is reported as a pseudogene. The CDR3 has 18 amino acids.

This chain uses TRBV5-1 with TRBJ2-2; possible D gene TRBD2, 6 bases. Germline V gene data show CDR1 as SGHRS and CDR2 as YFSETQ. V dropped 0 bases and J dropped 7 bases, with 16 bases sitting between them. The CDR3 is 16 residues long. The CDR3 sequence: CASSLEQGLALGELFF. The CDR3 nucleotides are TGCGCCAGCAGCTTGGAGCAGGGTCTAGCGCTCGGGGAGCTGTTTTTT.

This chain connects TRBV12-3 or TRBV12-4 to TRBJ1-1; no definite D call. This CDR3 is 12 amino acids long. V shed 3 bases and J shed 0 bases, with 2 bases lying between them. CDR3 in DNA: TGTGCCAGCAGTTTCATGAACACTGAAGCTTTCTTT. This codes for CASSFMNTEAFF.

The CDR3 loop is CASSPTGAGETQYF. Written as DNA, the CDR3 is TGTGCCAGCAGCCCGACAGGGGCGGGTGAGACCCAGTACTTC. The rearrangement links TRBV5-4 to TRBJ2-5; 8 nucleotides agree with TRBD1. The CDR3 is 14 amino acids. Germline CDR1 is SGHNT and CDR2 is YYREEE (reference sequence). Losses at the gene ends were 4 bases for V and 5 bases for J; bases not matched to a gene: 7.

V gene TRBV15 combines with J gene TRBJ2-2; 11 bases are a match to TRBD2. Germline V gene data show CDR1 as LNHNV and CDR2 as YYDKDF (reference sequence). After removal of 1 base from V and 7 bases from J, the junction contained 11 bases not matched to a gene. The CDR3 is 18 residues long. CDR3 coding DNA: TGTGCCACCAGCAGAGTGGCTAGCGGGGGGCTCCTGGGCGGGGAGCTGTTTTTT. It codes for CATSRVASGGLLGGELFF.

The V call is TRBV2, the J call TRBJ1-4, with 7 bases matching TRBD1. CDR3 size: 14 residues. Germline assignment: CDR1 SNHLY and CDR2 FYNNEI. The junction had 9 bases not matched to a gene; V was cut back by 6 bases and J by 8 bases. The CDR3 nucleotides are TGTGCCAGCAGCCTCACAGGGGTAGGGGAAAAACTGTTTTTT. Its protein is CASSLTGVGEKLFF.

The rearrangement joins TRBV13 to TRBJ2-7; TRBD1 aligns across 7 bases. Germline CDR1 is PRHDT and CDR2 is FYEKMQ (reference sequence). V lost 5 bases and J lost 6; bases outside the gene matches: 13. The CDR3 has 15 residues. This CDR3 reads CASSATGQTSGEQYF. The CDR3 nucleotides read TGTGCCAGCAGCGCAACGGGACAGACCTCTGGCGAGCAGTACTTC.

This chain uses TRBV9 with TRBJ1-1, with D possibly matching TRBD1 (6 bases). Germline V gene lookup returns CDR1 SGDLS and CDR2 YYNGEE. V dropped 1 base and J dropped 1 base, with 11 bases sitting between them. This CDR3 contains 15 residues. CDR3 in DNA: TGTGCCAGCAGCGTAAGTCCAGGGGAGAACACTGAAGCTTTCTTT. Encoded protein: CASSVSPGENTEAFF.

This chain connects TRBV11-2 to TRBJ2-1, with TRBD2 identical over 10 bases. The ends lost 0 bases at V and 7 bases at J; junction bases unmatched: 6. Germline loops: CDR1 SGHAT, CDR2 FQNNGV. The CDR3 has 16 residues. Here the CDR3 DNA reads TGTGCCAGCAGCTTAGATCTAGCGGGGGCTTGGAATGAGCAGTTCTTC. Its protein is CASSLDLAGAWNEQFF.

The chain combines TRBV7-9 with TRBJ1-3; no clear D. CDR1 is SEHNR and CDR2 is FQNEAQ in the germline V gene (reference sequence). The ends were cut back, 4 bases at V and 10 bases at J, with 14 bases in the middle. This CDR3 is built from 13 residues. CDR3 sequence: CASSSPNSETIYF. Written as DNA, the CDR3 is TGTGCCAGCAGCTCGCCGAACAGTGAGACCATATATTTT.

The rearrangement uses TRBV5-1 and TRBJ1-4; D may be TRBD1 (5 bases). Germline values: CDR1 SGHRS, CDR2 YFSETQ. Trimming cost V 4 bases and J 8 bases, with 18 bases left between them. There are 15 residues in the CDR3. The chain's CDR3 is CASSNGGGLGEKLFF. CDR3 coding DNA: TGCGCCAGCAGCAACGGCGGGGGGTTGGGGGAAAAACTGTTTTTT.

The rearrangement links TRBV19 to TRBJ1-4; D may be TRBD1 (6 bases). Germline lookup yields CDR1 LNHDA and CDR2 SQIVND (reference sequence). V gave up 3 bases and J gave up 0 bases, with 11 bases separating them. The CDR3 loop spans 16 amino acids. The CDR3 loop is CASSMGAVATNEKLFF. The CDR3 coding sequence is TGTGCCAGTAGTATGGGGGCCGTTGCAACTAATGAAAAACTGTTTTTT.

The CDR3 protein is CASSPGQGLEQFF. The CDR3 coding sequence is TGTGCCAGCTCACCAGGGCAGGGTTTGGAGCAGTTCTTC. J is TRBJ2-1 and V is TRBV18, with D maybe TRBD1 (5 bases). CDR1 KGHSH and CDR2 LQKENI come from the germline V gene. This CDR3 contains 13 residues. V dropped 2 bases and J dropped 10 bases, with 12 bases sitting between them. Variable domain in full (rest from reference TRBV18 and TRBJ2-1): NAGVMQNPRHLVRRRGQEARLRCSPMKGHSHVYWYRQLPEEGLKFMVYLQKENIIDESGMPKERFSAEFPKEGPSILRIQQVVRGDSAAYFCASSPGQGLEQFFGPGTRLTVL.

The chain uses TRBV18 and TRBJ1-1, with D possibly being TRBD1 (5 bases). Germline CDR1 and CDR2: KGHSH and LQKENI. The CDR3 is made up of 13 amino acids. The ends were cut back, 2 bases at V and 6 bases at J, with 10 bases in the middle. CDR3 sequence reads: CASSPRQGSEAFF. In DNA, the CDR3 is TGTGCCAGCTCACCAAGGCAGGGATCTGAAGCTTTCTTT.

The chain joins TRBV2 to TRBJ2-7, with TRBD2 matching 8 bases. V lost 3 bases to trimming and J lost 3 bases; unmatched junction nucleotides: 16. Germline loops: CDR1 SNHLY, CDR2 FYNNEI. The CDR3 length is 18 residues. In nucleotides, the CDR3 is TGTGCCAGCAGTGACCCAGGGGATCGGGGGACTAGAAGCTACGAGCAGTACTTC. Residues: CASSDPGDRGTRSYEQYF.

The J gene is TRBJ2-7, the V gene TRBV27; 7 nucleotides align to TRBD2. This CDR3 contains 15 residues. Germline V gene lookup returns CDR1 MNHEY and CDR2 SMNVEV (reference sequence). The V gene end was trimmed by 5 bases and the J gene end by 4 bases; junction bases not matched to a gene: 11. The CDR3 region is CASSQGRGGGYEQYF. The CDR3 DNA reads TGTGCCAGCAGTCAAGGCCGCGGGGGAGGTTACGAGCAGTACTTC.